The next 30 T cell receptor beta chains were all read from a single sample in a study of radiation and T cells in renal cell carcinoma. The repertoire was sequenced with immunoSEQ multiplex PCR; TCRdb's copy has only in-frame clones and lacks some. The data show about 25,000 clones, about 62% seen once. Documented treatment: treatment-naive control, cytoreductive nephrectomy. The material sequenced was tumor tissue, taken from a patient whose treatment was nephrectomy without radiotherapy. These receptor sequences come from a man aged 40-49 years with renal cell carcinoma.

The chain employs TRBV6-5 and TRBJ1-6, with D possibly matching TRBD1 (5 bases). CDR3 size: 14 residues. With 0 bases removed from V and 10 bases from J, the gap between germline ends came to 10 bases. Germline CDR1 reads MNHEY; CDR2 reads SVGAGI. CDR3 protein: CASSYSGVYSPLHF. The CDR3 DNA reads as TGTGCCAGCAGTTACTCGGGGGTGTACTCACCCCTCCACTTT.

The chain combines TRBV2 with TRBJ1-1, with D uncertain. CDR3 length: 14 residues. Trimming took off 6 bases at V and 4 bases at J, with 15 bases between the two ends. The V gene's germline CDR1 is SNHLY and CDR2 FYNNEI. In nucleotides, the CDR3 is TGTGCCAGCAGGTTGTCCGGGTCTATCACTGAAGCTTTCTTT. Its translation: CASRLSGSITEAFF. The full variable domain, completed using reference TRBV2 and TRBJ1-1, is EPEVTQTPSHQVTQMGQEVILRCVPISNHLYFYWYRQILGQKVEFLVSFYNNEISEKSEIFDDQFSVERPDGSNFTLKIRSTKLEDSAMYFCASRLSGSITEAFFGQGTRLTVV.

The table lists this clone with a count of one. The CDR3 DNA reads TGTGCCAGCAGCATCCGACAGGGGCCCGGCGATGGCTCTGAAGCTTTCTTT. This encodes CASSIRQGPGDGSEAFF. V gene TRBV7-9 combines with J gene TRBJ1-1, with 8 nucleotides matching TRBD1. The germline CDR1 and CDR2 sequences are SEHNR and FQNEAQ (reference sequence). CDR3 size: 17 residues. Losses at the gene ends were 5 bases for V and 6 bases for J; bases not matched to a gene: 17.

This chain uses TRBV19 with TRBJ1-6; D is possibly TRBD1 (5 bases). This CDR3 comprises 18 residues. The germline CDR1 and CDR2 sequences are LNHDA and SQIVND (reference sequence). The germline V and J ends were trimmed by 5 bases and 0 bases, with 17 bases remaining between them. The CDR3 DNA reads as TGTGCCAGTAGTCCACGACAGTCGGCGAGCTCCTATAATTCACCCCTCCACTTT. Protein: CASSPRQSASSYNSPLHF.

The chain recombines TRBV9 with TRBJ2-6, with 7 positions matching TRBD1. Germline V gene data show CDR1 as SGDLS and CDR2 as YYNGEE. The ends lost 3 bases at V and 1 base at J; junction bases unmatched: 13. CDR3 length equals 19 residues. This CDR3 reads CASSGLTGLRTSGANVLTF. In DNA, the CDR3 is TGTGCCAGCAGCGGGTTGACAGGGTTGCGTACGTCTGGGGCCAACGTCCTGACTTTC.

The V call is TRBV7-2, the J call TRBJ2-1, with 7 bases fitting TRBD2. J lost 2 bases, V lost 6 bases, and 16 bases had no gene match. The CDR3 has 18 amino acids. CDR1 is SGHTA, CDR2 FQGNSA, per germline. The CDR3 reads CASSSSTSAGWAYNEQFF. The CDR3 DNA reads TGTGCCAGCAGTTCTTCTACTAGCGCTGGATGGGCCTACAATGAGCAGTTCTTC.

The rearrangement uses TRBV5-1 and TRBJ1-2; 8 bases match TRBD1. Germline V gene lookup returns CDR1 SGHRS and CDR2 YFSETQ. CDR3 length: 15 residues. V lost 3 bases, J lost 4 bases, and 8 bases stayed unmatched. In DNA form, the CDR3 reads TGCGCCAGCAGCTCAGACAGGGGAGGTGGCTATGGCTACACCTTC. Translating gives CASSSDRGGGYGYTF.

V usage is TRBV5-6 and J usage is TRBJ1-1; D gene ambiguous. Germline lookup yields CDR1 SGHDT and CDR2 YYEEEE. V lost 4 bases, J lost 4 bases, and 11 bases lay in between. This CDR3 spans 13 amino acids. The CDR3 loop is CASSGVDGTEAFF. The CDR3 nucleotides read TGTGCCAGCAGCGGGGTAGACGGCACTGAAGCTTTCTTT.

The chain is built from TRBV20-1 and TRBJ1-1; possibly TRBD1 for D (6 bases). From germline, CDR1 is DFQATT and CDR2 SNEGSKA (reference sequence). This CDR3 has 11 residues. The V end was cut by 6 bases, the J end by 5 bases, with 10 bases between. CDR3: CSAPQGTEAFF. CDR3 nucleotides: TGCAGTGCCCCTCAGGGGACTGAAGCTTTCTTT.

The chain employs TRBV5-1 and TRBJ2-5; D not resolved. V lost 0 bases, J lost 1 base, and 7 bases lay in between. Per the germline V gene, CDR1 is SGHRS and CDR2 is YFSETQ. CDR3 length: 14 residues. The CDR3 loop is CASSLGYSQETQYF. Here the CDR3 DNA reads TGCGCCAGCAGCTTGGGCTATAGCCAAGAGACCCAGTACTTC.

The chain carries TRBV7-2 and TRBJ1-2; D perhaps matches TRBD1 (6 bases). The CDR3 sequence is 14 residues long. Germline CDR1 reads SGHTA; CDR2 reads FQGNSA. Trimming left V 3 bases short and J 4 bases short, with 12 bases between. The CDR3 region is CASSFFQDSYGYTF. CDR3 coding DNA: TGTGCCAGCAGCTTCTTCCAGGACAGCTATGGCTACACCTTC.

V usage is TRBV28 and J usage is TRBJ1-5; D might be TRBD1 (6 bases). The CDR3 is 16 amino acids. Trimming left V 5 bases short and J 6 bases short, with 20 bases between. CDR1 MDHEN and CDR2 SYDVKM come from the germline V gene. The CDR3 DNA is TGTGCCAGCAGTCCCGCGGTGTCGGGGGCAGGTCAGCCCCAGCATTTT. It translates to CASSPAVSGAGQPQHF.

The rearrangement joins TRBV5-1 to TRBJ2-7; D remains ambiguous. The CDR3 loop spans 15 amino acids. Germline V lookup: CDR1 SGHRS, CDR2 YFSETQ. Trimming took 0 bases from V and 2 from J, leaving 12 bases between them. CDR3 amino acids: CASSLEATGPYEQYF. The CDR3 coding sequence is TGCGCCAGCAGCTTGGAGGCGACCGGCCCCTACGAGCAGTACTTC. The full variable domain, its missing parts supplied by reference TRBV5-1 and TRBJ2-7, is KAGVTQTPRYLIKTRGQQVTLSCSPISGHRSVSWYQQTPGQGLQFLFEYFSETQRNKGNFPGRFSGRQFSNSRSEMNVSTLELGDSALYLCASSLEATGPYEQYFGPGTRLTVT.

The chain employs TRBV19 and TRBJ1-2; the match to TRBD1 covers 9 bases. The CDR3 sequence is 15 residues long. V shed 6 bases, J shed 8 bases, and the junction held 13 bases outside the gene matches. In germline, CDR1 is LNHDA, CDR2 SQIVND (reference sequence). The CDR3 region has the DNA TGTGCCAGTAGACTACCGGGACAGGGATCAGGGGGCTACACCTTC. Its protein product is CASRLPGQGSGGYTF.

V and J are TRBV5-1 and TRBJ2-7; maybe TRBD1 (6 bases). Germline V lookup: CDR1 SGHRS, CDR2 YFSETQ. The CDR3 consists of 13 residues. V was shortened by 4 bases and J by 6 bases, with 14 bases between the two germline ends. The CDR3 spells CASSVEARGEQYF. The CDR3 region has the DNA TGCGCCAGCAGCGTCGAAGCCAGGGGCGAGCAGTACTTC.

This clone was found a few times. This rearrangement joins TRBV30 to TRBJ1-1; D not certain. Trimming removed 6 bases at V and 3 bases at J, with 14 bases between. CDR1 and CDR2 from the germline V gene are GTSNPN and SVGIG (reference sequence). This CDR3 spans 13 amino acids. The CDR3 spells CACLGRADTEAFF. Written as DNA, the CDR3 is TGTGCCTGCCTAGGACGGGCGGACACTGAAGCTTTCTTT.

In DNA form, the CDR3 reads TGTGCCAGTAGTTTCCCACAGGCCGCGGCGTCTCAGCCCCAGCATTTT. Its protein product is CASSFPQAAASQPQHF. V usage is TRBV19 and J usage is TRBJ1-5, with D tentatively TRBD1 (5 bases). The germline gives CDR1 LNHDA, CDR2 SQIVND (reference sequence). The CDR3 extends over 16 amino acids. Trimming cost V 5 bases and J 6 bases, with 20 bases left between them.

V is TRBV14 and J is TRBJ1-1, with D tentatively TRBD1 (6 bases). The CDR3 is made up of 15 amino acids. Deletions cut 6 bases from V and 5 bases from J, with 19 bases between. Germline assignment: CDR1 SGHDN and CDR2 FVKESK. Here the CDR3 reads CASSLLPGGATEAFF. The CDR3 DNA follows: TGTGCCAGCAGTCTCCTCCCGGGGGGGGCGACTGAAGCTTTCTTT.

The CDR3, as DNA: TGTGCCAGCAGTCTCCAGGTGGGGGGCATTGAAGCTTTCTTT. Translating gives CASSLQVGGIEAFF. This sequence joins TRBV28 and TRBJ1-1, with a tentative D call TRBD1 (6 bases). V was shortened by 5 bases and J by 7 bases, with 17 bases between the two germline ends. The germline V gene has CDR1 MDHEN and CDR2 SYDVKM. The CDR3 totals 14 residues.

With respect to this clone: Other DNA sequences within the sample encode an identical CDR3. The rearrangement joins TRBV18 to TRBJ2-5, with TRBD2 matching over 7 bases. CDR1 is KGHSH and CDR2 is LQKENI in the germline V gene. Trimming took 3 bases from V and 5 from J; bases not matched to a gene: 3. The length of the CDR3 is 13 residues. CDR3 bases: TGTGCCAGCTCACCTCGGGGAGGGGAGACCCAGTACTTC. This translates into CASSPRGGETQYF.

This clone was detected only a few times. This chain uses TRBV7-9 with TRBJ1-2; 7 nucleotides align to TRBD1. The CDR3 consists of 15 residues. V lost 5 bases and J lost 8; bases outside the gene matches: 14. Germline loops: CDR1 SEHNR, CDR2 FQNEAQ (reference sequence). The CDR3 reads CASSPGTVIPAGYTF. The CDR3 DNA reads TGTGCCAGCAGCCCGGGGACAGTTATCCCTGCCGGCTACACCTTC.

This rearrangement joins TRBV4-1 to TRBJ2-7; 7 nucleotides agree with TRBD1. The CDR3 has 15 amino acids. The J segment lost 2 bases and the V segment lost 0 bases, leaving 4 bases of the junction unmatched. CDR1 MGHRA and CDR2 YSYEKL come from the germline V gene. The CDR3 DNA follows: TGCGCCAGCAGCCAAGAGAGGGGGCCTACCTACGAGCAGTACGTC. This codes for CASSQERGPTYEQYV.

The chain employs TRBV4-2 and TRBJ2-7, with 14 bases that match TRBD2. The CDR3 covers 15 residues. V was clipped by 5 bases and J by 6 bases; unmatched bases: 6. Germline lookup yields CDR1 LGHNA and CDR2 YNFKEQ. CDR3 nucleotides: TGTGCCAGCAGCTTTGGACTAGCGGGAGGCAGCGAGCAGTACTTC. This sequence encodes CASSFGLAGGSEQYF.

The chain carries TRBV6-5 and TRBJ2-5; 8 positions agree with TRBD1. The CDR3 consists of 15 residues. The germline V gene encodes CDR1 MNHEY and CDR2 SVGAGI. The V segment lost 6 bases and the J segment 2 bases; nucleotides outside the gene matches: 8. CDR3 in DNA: TGTGCCAGCAGAGACGGACAGGGAAAACAAGAGACCCAGTACTTC. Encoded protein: CASRDGQGKQETQYF.

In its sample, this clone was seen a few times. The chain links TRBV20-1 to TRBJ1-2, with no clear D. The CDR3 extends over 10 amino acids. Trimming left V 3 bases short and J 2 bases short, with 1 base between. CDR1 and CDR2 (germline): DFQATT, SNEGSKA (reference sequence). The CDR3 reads CSARNYGYTF. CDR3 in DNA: TGCAGTGCTAGGAACTATGGCTACACCTTC.

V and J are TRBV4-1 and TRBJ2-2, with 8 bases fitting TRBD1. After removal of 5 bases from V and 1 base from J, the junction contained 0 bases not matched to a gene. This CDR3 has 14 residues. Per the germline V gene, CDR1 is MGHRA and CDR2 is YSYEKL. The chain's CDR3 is CASSDRGNTGELFF. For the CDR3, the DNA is TGCGCCAGCAGCGACAGGGGGAACACCGGGGAGCTGTTTTTT.

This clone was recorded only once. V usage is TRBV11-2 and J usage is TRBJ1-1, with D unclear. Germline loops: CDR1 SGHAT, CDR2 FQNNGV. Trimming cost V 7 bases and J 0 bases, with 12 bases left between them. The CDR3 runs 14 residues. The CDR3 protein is CASNPGYMNTEAFF. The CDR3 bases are TGTGCCAGCAACCCGGGGTATATGAACACTGAAGCTTTCTTT.

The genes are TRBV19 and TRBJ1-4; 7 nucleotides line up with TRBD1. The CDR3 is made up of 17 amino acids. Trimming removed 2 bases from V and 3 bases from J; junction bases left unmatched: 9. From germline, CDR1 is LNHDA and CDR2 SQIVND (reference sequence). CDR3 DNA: TGTGCCAGTAGTATATATGGAAGGGGACAGCCTAATGAAAAACTGTTTTTT. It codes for CASSIYGRGQPNEKLFF.

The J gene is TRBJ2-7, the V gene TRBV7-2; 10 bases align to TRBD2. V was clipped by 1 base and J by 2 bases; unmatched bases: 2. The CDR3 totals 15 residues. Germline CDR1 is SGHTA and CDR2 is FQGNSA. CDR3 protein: CASSLELAGPYEQYF. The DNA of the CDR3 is TGTGCCAGCAGCTTAGAACTAGCGGGACCCTACGAGCAGTACTTC. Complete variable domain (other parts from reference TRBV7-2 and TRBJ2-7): GAGVSQSPSNKVTEKGKDVELRCDPISGHTALYWYRQSLGQGLEFLIYFQGNSAPDKSGLPSDRFSAERTGGSVSTLTIQRTQQEDSAVYLCASSLELAGPYEQYFGPGTRLTVT.

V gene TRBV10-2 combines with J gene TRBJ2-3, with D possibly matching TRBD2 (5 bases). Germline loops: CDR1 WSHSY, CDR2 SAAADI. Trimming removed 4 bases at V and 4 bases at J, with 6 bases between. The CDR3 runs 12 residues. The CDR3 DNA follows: TGCGCCAGCAGTGCCGGGGCAGATACGCAGTATTTT. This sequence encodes CASSAGADTQYF.